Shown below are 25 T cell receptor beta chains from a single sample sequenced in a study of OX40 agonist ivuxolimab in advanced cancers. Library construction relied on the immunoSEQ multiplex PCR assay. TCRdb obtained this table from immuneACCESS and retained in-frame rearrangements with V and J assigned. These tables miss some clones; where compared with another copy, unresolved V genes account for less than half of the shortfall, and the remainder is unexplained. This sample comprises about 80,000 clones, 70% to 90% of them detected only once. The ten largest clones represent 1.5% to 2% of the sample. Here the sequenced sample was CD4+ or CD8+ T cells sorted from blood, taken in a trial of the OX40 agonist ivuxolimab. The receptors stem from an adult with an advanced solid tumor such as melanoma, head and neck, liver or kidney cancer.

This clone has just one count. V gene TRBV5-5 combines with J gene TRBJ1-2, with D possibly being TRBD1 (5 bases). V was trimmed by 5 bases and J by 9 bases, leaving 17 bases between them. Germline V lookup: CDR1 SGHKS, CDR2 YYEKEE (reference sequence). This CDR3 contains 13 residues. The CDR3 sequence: CASSLGTENSYTF. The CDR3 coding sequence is TGTGCCAGCAGTCTCGGGACGGAGAATAGCTACACCTTC.

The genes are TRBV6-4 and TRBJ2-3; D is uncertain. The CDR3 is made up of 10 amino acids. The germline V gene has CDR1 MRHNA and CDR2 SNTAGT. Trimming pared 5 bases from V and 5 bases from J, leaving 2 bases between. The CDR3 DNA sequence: TGTGCCAGCAGTATAGATACGCAGTATTTT. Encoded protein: CASSIDTQYF.

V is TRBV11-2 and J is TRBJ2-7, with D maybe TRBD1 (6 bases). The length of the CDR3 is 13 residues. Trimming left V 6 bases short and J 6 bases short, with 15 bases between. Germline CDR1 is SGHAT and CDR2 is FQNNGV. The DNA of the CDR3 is TGTGCCAGCAGTGGGCAGGGGAGAGGCGAGCAGTACTTC. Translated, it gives CASSGQGRGEQYF.

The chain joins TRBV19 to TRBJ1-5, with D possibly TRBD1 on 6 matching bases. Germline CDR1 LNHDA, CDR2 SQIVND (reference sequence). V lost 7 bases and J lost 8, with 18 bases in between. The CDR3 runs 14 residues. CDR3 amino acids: CASNPGGRAEPQHF. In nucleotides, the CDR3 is TGTGCCAGTAACCCCGGGGGCAGGGCTGAGCCCCAGCATTTT.

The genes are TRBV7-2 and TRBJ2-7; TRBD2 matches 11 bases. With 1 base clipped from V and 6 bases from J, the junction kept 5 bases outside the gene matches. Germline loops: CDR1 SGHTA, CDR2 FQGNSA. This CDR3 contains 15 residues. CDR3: CASSLVLAGVGEQYF. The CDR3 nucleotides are TGTGCCAGCAGCTTAGTACTAGCGGGGGTTGGCGAGCAGTACTTC.

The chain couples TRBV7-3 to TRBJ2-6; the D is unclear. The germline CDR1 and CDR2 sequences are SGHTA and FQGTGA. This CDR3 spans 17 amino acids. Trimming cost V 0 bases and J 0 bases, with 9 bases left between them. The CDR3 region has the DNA TGTGCCAGCAGCTTAACTCCCGGCTACTCTGGGGCCAACGTCCTGACTTTC. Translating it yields CASSLTPGYSGANVLTF. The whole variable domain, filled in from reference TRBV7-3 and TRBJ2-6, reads GAGVSQTPSNKVTEKGKYVELRCDPISGHTALYWYRQSLGQGPEFLIYFQGTGAADDSGLPNDRFFAVRPEGSVSTLKIQRTERGDSAVYLCASSLTPGYSGANVLTFGAGSRLTVL.

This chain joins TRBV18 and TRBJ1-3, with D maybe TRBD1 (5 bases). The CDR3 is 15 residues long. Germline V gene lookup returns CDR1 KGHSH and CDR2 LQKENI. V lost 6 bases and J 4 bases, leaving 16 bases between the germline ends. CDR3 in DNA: TGTGCCAGCTCCCCTGGACAACTCTCGGGAAACACCATATATTTT. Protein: CASSPGQLSGNTIYF.

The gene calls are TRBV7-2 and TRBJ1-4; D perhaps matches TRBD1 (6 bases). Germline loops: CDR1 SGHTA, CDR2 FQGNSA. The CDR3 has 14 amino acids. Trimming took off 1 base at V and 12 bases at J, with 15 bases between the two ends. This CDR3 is CASSLDGGTQELFF. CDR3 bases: TGTGCCAGCAGCTTAGACGGAGGGACACAAGAACTGTTTTTT.

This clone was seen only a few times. CDR3 amino acids: CASSLEGLAAYNEQFF. CDR3 nucleotides: TGTGCCAGCAGCTTAGAAGGGCTAGCGGCCTACAATGAGCAGTTCTTC. The genes are TRBV7-2 and TRBJ2-1, with TRBD2 identical over 7 bases. From germline, CDR1 is SGHTA and CDR2 FQGNSA. The ends lost 1 base at V and 2 bases at J; junction bases unmatched: 5. This CDR3 contains 16 residues.

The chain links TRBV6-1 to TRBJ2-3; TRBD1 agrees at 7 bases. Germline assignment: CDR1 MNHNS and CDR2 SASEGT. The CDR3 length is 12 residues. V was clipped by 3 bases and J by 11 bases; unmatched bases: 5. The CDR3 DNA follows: TGTGCCAGCAGTGATCCGAGACAGGGGCAGTATTTT. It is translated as CASSDPRQGQYF.

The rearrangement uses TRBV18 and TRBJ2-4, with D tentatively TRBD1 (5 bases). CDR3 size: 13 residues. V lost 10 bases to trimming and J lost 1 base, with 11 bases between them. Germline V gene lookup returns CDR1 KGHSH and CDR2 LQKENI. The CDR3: CATTKGAKNIQYF. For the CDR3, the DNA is TGTGCCACCACAAAGGGGGCCAAAAACATTCAGTACTTC.

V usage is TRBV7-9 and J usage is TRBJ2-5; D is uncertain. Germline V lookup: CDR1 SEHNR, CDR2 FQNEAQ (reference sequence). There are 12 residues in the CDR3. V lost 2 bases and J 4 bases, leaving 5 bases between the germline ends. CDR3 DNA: TGTGCCAGCAGCTTAAACCTAGAGACCCAGTACTTC. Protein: CASSLNLETQYF.

This CDR3 reads CASSLETWRNTEAFF. Here the CDR3 DNA reads TGTGCCAGCAGCTTGGAAACTTGGCGGAACACTGAAGCTTTCTTT. V gene TRBV5-4 combines with J gene TRBJ1-1, with D hard to call. V lost 0 bases, J lost 1 base, and 10 bases lay in between. The CDR3 is 15 amino acids. Per germline, CDR1 SGHNT and CDR2 YYREEE (reference sequence).

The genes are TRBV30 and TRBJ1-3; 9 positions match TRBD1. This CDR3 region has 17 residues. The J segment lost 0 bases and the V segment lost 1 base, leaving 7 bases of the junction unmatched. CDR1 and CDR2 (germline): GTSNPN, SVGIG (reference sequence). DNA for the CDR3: TGTGCCTGGAGTGATGGACAGGGGCTTCTCTCTGGAAACACCATATATTTT. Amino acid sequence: CAWSDGQGLLSGNTIYF.

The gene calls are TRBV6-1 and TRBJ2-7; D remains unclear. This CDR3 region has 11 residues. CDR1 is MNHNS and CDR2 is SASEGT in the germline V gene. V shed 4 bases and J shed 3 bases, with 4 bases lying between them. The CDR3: CASSVGYEQYF. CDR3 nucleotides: TGTGCCAGCAGTGTTGGCTACGAGCAGTACTTC.

The DNA for the CDR3 is TGCGCCAGCAGCCAATTTAGCTCTTCCGGGTCTGGGGCCAACGTCCTGACTTTC. This gives the protein CASSQFSSSGSGANVLTF. This chain links TRBV4-3 with TRBJ2-6; the D is unclear. V lost 2 bases to trimming and J lost 1 base, with 15 bases between them. The CDR3 sequence is 18 residues long. Germline loops: CDR1 LGHNA, CDR2 YSLEER.

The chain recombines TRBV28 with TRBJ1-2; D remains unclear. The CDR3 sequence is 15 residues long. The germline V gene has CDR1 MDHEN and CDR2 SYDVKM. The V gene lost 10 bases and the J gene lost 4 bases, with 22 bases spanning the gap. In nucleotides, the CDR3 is TGTGCCACCCACGGAAGGGCCGGGGTTTCCTATGGCTACACCTTC. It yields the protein CATHGRAGVSYGYTF.

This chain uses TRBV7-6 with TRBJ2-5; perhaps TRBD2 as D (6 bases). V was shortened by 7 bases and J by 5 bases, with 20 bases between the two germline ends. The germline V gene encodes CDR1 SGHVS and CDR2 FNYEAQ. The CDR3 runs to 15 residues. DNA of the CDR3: TGTGCCAGCATTCAAGAAACGGGAGTAGGGGAGACCCAGTACTTC. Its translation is CASIQETGVGETQYF.

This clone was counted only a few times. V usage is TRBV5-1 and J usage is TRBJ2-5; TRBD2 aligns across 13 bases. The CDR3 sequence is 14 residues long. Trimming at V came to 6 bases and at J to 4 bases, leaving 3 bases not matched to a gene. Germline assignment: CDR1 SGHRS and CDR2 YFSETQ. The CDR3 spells CASTLAGGIETQYF. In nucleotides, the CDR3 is TGCGCCAGCACACTAGCGGGGGGGATAGAGACCCAGTACTTC.

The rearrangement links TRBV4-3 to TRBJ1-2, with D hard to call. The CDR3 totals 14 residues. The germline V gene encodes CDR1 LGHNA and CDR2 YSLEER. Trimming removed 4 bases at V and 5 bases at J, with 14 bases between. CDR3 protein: CASSPSGGRYGYTF. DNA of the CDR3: TGCGCCAGCAGCCCGTCGGGAGGGAGGTATGGCTACACCTTC.

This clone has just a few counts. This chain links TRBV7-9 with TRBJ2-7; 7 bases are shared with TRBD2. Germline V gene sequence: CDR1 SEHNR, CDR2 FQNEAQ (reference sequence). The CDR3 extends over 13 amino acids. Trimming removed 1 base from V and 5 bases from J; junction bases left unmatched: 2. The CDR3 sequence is CASSLVGGNEQYF. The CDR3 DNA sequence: TGTGCCAGCAGCTTAGTCGGGGGGAACGAGCAGTACTTC.

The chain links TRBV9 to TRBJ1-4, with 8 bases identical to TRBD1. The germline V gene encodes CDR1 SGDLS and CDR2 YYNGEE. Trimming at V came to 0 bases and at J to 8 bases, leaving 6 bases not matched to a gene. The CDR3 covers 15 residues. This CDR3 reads CASSVGAGGVEKLFF. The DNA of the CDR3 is TGTGCCAGCAGCGTAGGTGCAGGGGGCGTCGAAAAACTGTTTTTT.

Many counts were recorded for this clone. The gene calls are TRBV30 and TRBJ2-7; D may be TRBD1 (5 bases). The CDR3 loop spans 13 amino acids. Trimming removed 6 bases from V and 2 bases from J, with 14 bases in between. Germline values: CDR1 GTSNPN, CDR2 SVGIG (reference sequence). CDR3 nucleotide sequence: TGTGCCTGCCAGGGCGCAGGGCCCTACGAGCAGTACTTC. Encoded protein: CACQGAGPYEQYF.

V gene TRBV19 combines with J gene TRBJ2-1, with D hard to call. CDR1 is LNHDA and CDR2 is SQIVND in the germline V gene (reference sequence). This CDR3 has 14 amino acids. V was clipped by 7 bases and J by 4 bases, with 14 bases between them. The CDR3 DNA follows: TGTGCCAGTAATCCTAATCGCGATTACAATGAGCAGTTCTTC. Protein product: CASNPNRDYNEQFF.

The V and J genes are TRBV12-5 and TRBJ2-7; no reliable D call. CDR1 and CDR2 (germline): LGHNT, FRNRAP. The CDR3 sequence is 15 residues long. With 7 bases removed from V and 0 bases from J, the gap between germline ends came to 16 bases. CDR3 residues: CASVMASGNSYEQYF. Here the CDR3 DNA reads TGTGCTAGTGTCATGGCGTCAGGAAACTCCTACGAGCAGTACTTC. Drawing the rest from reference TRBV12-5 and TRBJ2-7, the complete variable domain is DARVTQTPRHKVTEMGQEVTMRCQPILGHNTVFWYRQTMMQGLELLAYFRNRAPLDDSGMPKDRFSAEMPDATLATLKIQPSEPRDSAVYFCASVMASGNSYEQYFGPGTRLTVT.